Below, 14 T cell receptor beta chains from the same sample are listed, as sequenced in a study of cytomegalovirus exposure and HLA in healthy donors (dated by TCRdb to the late 2010s). Library generation was performed with the immunoSEQ multiplex PCR assay. For the multiplex PCR, a mixture combining 60 forward primers for TCR Vbeta segments and 13 reverse primers for TCR Jbeta segments was used. TCRdb holds this immuneACCESS table with in-frame rearrangements only. Some clones are missing; in checked studies, unresolved V genes explain under half, and the rest has no known cause. This sample gives approximately 150,000 clones in total; approximately 80% of them show up just once. Of the sample, about 1.3% is held by the ten largest clones. The sample was PBMCs. The receptors originated from a woman aged 45-59 years in good health and CMV-seronegative.

The CDR3 region is CASSPTSGYNEQFF. The CDR3 coding sequence is TGTGCCAGCAGCCCGACTAGCGGCTACAATGAGCAGTTCTTC. The V gene is TRBV9, the J gene TRBJ2-1; 9 positions match TRBD2. Trimming cost V 4 bases and J 3 bases; bases outside gene matches: 2. Germline V gene data show CDR1 as SGDLS and CDR2 as YYNGEE. The CDR3 totals 14 residues.

The chain recombines TRBV11-3 with TRBJ2-1; 8 bases fit TRBD1. Germline loops: CDR1 SGHNT, CDR2 YENEEA. CDR3 length: 15 amino acids. V trimming: 5 bases; J trimming: 6 bases; junction bases outside the gene matches: 9. The CDR3 here is CASSPGQGATNEQFF. CDR3 nucleotide sequence: TGTGCCAGCAGCCCCGGACAGGGCGCGACCAATGAGCAGTTCTTC.

The V and J genes are TRBV20-1 and TRBJ1-2; 7 nucleotides line up with TRBD1. The germline V gene has CDR1 DFQATT and CDR2 SNEGSKA (reference sequence). The CDR3 extends over 11 amino acids. CDR3 loop: CSPGTDYGYTF. CDR3 in DNA: TGCAGCCCTGGGACAGACTATGGCTACACCTTC.

The chain has TRBV20-1 and TRBJ1-2, with TRBD1 as a possible D gene (6 bases). This CDR3 is 11 amino acids long. Germline V gene lookup returns CDR1 DFQATT and CDR2 SNEGSKA (reference sequence). CDR3 residues: CSRRQGSGYTF. Written as DNA, the CDR3 is TGCAGCCGTCGGCAGGGGTCTGGCTACACCTTC.

This chain's CDR3 is CASKRQGSGNTIYF. The CDR3 DNA is TGTGCCAGCAAAAGACAGGGGTCTGGAAACACCATATATTTT. The gene calls are TRBV6-5 and TRBJ1-3; 8 bases agree with TRBD1. There are 14 residues in the CDR3. After removal of 7 bases from V and 1 base from J, the junction contained 3 bases not matched to a gene. The germline V gene has CDR1 MNHEY and CDR2 SVGAGI.

The chain is built from TRBV15 and TRBJ2-7; 7 nucleotides match TRBD1. The germline V gene has CDR1 LNHNV and CDR2 YYDKDF (reference sequence). With V trimmed by 3 bases and J by 4 bases, 9 bases remained unmatched. The CDR3 consists of 15 residues. The DNA of the CDR3 is TGTGCCACCAGCAGTCAACAGGGGCCTCCTTACGAGCAGTACTTC. Protein: CATSSQQGPPYEQYF. Using reference TRBV15 and TRBJ2-7 for the parts outside the CDR3, the full variable domain is DAMVIQNPRYQVTQFGKPVTLSCSQTLNHNVMYWYQQKSSQAPKLLFHYYDKDFNNEADTPDNFQSRRPNTSFCFLDIRSPGLGDTAMYLCATSSQQGPPYEQYFGPGTRLTVT.

This sequence joins TRBV6-5 and TRBJ1-5, with D perhaps TRBD1 (5 bases). Germline CDR1 is MNHEY and CDR2 is SVGAGI. There are 14 residues in the CDR3. Trimming removed 6 bases from V and 4 bases from J, with 13 bases in between. The CDR3 DNA reads as TGTGCCAGCAGGCAGGGATTTGAGAATCAGCCCCAGCATTTT. It codes for CASRQGFENQPQHF.

V is TRBV21-1 and J is TRBJ2-1; TRBD1 is the table's D call and was not checked against the DNA. TRBV21-1 is given as a pseudogene. This CDR3 is 16 amino acids long. CDR3 loop: CASGSDRGRTYNEQFF. CDR3 DNA sequence: TGTGCCAGCGGATCGGACAGGGGGCGTACCTACAATGAGCAGTTCTTC.

The chain has TRBV9 and TRBJ1-2; D is undetermined. CDR1 is SGDLS and CDR2 is YYNGEE in the germline V gene. The CDR3 covers 13 residues. The V end lost 1 base, the J end lost 5 bases, and 9 bases lay between the germline ends. CDR3: CASSVRGLYGYTF. CDR3 nucleotides: TGTGCCAGCAGCGTACGGGGTCTTTATGGCTACACCTTC.

The J gene is TRBJ2-7, the V gene TRBV5-1, with TRBD1 matching over 9 bases. The CDR3 is 18 residues long. The trim removed 4 bases at V and 2 bases at J, leaving 16 bases unmatched. Looked up from germline, CDR1 is SGHRS and CDR2 is YFSETQ. CDR3: CASSRWTGAESLAYEQYF. In nucleotides, the CDR3 is TGCGCCAGCAGCCGGTGGACAGGGGCGGAGAGTCTGGCCTACGAGCAGTACTTC.

The chain combines TRBV6-5 with TRBJ2-5; tentatively, D is TRBD2 (5 bases). Germline values: CDR1 MNHEY, CDR2 SVGAGI. This CDR3 is 14 amino acids long. The V end was cut by 6 bases, the J end by 3 bases, with 14 bases between. This chain's CDR3 is CASSPRTRKETQYF. CDR3 DNA sequence: TGTGCCAGCAGCCCTAGGACTCGAAAAGAGACCCAGTACTTC.

This chain connects TRBV15 to TRBJ2-5; D is unresolved. The CDR3 runs to 16 residues. Per germline, CDR1 LNHNV and CDR2 YYDKDF (reference sequence). Trimming removed 0 bases from V and 4 bases from J, with 15 bases in between. The DNA of the CDR3 is TGTGCCACCAGCAGAGATTCCCGACCACGAGGAGAGACCCAGTACTTC. Protein: CATSRDSRPRGETQYF. Full variable domain (rest looked up from reference TRBV15 and TRBJ2-5): DAMVIQNPRYQVTQFGKPVTLSCSQTLNHNVMYWYQQKSSQAPKLLFHYYDKDFNNEADTPDNFQSRRPNTSFCFLDIRSPGLGDTAMYLCATSRDSRPRGETQYFGPGTRLLVL.

The chain recombines TRBV7-9 with TRBJ1-2, with D uncertain. CDR3 length: 14 residues. CDR1 and CDR2 (germline): SEHNR, FQNEAQ (reference sequence). Deletions cut 1 base from V and 2 bases from J, with 8 bases between. The CDR3 reads CASSLVTVNYGYTF. CDR3 sequence (DNA): TGTGCCAGCAGCTTAGTTACAGTGAACTATGGCTACACCTTC.

The genes are TRBV15 and TRBJ2-1; TRBD1 aligns across 8 bases. The CDR3 is 17 residues long. Germline CDR1 and CDR2: LNHNV and YYDKDF (reference sequence). V lost 2 bases and J lost 4; bases outside the gene matches: 10. Here the CDR3 DNA reads TGTGCCACCAGCAGAAAGCTAGGGACAGGAGCGTACAATGAGCAGTTCTTC. Protein product: CATSRKLGTGAYNEQFF. The whole variable domain, filled in from reference TRBV15 and TRBJ2-1, reads DAMVIQNPRYQVTQFGKPVTLSCSQTLNHNVMYWYQQKSSQAPKLLFHYYDKDFNNEADTPDNFQSRRPNTSFCFLDIRSPGLGDTAMYLCATSRKLGTGAYNEQFFGPGTRLTVL.